A selection of T cell receptor beta chains follows, all from one sample in a study of spatial heterogeneity in lung cancer. MiXCR, run by TCRdb on the 5' RACE reads, gives a single entry per CDR3 protein. Found here are approximately 52,000 distinct CDR3 sequences, roughly 7% of them singletons; the top ten hold roughly 3%. The sequenced sample was PBMCs, obtained at surgery. All receptors derive from a female donor with early-stage non-small cell lung cancer. Each CDR3 is given with its conserved first and last residue. The D gene is left open where the match is weak. A row's size may be missing; if present it is once, few, many or a size class.

d_gene	abundance	j_gene	v_gene	CDR3nt	CDR3aa
.	many	TRBJ2-3	TRBV6-2/TRBV6-3	TGTGCCAGCAGGCTTACAGATACGCAGTATTTT	CASRLTDTQYF
.	many	TRBJ2-5	TRBV30	TGTGCCTGGTCTAGCCCCCAAGAGACCCAGTACTTC	CAWSSPQETQYF
TRBD1	few	TRBJ2-3	TRBV14	TGTGCCAGCAGTCTTCGAAGGACAGGCCGCACAGATACGCAGTATTTT	CASSLRRTGRTDTQYF
TRBD2	many	TRBJ2-2	TRBV11-1	TGTGCCAGCAGTTCCCTAGCGGGGGTCGGGGAGCTGTTTTTT	CASSSLAGVGELFF
.	many	TRBJ2-7	TRBV20-1	TGCAGTGCTAGGGAACTGGCGCGGGAGCAGTACTTC	CSARELAREQYF
.	few	TRBJ2-2	TRBV5-1	TGCGCCAGCAGCCTTGGGGGTACCGGGGAGCTGTTTTTT	CASSLGGTGELFF
.	many	TRBJ2-5	TRBV18	TGTGCCAGCTCAAAGAGCCTTATGACGCCGGAGACCCAGTACTTC	CASSKSLMTPETQYF
TRBD1	.	TRBJ2-2	TRBV7-2	TGTGCCAGCAGTTGGACCGGGACAGAAAACACCGGGGAGCTGTTTTTT	CASSWTGTENTGELFF
.	many	TRBJ2-7	TRBV29-1	TGCAGCGTGAGAGAGGGGGGCGATTCCTACGAGCAGTACTTC	CSVREGGDSYEQYF
TRBD1	many	TRBJ2-2	TRBV20-1	TGCAGTGCCGGACAGGGATACACCGGGGAGCTGTTTTTT	CSAGQGYTGELFF
.	.	TRBJ2-5	TRBV7-2	TGTGCCAGCAGCTTCTTCCCCGGGGGGACAGAAGAGACCCAGTACTTC	CASSFFPGGTEETQYF
.	many	TRBJ2-3	TRBV20-1	TGCAGTGCTAGTAAACAGTCTCTGTTAGATACGCAGTATTTT	CSASKQSLLDTQYF
.	many	TRBJ2-7	TRBV20-1	TGCAGTGCTAGACGGCCGACCTCTTTATCCTACGAGCAGTACTTC	CSARRPTSLSYEQYF
.	many	TRBJ2-2	TRBV7-3	TGTGCCAGCAGCCCACGGGGGTACGCTTCCTCCGGGGAGCTGTTTTTT	CASSPRGYASSGELFF
.	once	TRBJ1-3	TRBV6-5	TGTGCCAGCAGCCCCACGTCTGGAAACACCAAATATTTT	CASSPTSGNTKYF